The table lists the clone carrying this TCR beta chain with a count of one. The data were taken from a study of cytomegalovirus exposure and HLA in healthy donors. In the PCR, 60 Vbeta and 13 Jbeta primers were used. Measured with immunoSEQ multiplex PCR; TCRdb has only the in-frame clones, and not every one. The repertoire holds 95,000 to 150,000 clones, with over 65% as singletons. The CDR3 is made up of 14 amino acids. Germline CDR1 and CDR2: SGDLS and YYNGEE. With 4 bases removed from V and 1 base from J, the gap between germline ends came to 10 bases. This chain joins TRBV9 and TRBJ2-3; D is uncertain. The TCR was taken from a man aged 18 to 29 in good health and CMV-seropositive. The sequenced sample consisted of PBMCs. For the CDR3, the DNA is TGTGCCAGCAGCCCCACTCTTGGCACAGATACGCAGTATTTT. Translation gives CASSPTLGTDTQYF.